This TCR beta chain came from a study of cytomegalovirus exposure and HLA in healthy donors. This clone was seen a few times. V was clipped by 5 bases and J by 3 bases, with 13 bases between them. Germline V gene sequence: CDR1 SGHAT, CDR2 FQNNGV. The CDR3 totals 14 residues. PCR employed 60 Vbeta and 13 Jbeta primers. Generated by immunoSEQ multiplex PCR, the TCRdb table keeps only in-frame clones and is missing some. The sample includes over 150,000 clones, approximately 78% of them seen just once. V gene TRBV11-2 combines with J gene TRBJ1-2; no reliable D call. Sequencing was performed on PBMCs. The receptor was isolated from a male donor in good health and CMV-seropositive. The DNA of the CDR3 is TGTGCCAGCAGCCGAAATCATGCGGACTATGGCTACACCTTC. Its protein is CASSRNHADYGYTF.